A single sample is the source of the 24 T cell receptor beta chains below, sequenced in a study of T cells in localized non-small cell lung cancer. Assay used: immunoSEQ multiplex PCR; TCRdb lists only in-frame clones, some missing. The sample yields tens of thousands of clones, around 90% seen once. Sequenced here: peripheral blood, sampled before any cancer treatment. The receptors stem from a woman between 35 and 75 years old with stage I lung adenocarcinoma.

V and J are TRBV5-1 and TRBJ2-7; D may be TRBD2 (7 bases). Germline CDR1 is SGHRS and CDR2 is YFSETQ. The CDR3 has 14 residues. V shed 2 bases and J shed 5 bases, with 14 bases lying between them. This chain's CDR3 is CASSLGGDPNEQYF. The CDR3, as DNA: TGCGCCAGCAGCTTAGGGGGGGACCCCAACGAGCAGTACTTC.

This chain links TRBV29-1 with TRBJ2-1, with 8 bases aligning to TRBD2. The CDR3 sequence is 15 residues long. V dropped 3 bases and J dropped 0; count of bases not matched to a gene: 4. Per the germline V gene, CDR1 is SQVTM and CDR2 is ANQGSEA. CDR3 amino acids: CSVEGGGSSYNEQFF. CDR3 coding DNA: TGCAGCGTTGAGGGCGGGGGGAGCTCCTACAATGAGCAGTTCTTC.

The chain uses TRBV27 and TRBJ2-1; 9 nucleotides line up with TRBD1. The CDR3 runs 16 residues. The junction had 9 bases not matched to a gene; V was cut back by 4 bases and J by 5 bases. CDR1 is MNHEY, CDR2 SMNVEV, per germline (reference sequence). CDR3: CASSSLGTGSHNEQFF. DNA of the CDR3: TGTGCCAGCAGTTCCCTAGGGACAGGGAGCCACAATGAGCAGTTCTTC.

J is TRBJ2-3 and V is TRBV7-9; TRBD1 matches 8 bases. CDR3 length: 15 residues. The V and J ends lost 2 bases and 6 bases, in that order; junction bases with no gene match: 7. Germline CDR1 SEHNR, CDR2 FQNEAQ (reference sequence). CDR3 DNA sequence: TGTGCCAGCAGCTTATTGGGACAGGAGGGGGATACGCAGTATTTT. This codes for CASSLLGQEGDTQYF.

This clone was picked up a small number of times. The chain is built from TRBV23-1 and TRBJ2-1; TRBD2 matches 14 bases. TRBV23-1 is reported as an ORF; its role is uncertain. The trim removed 4 bases at V and 8 bases at J, leaving 7 bases unmatched. CDR3 length: 16 amino acids. In DNA form, the CDR3 reads TGCGCCAGCAGTCGCGGGACTAGCGGGAGTAGGGATGAGCAGTTCTTC. As protein: CASSRGTSGSRDEQFF.

The DNA for the CDR3 is TGTGCCAGCAGTGGGACTAGCGGACCCCAAGAGACCCAGTACTTC. This gives the protein CASSGTSGPQETQYF. J is TRBJ2-5 and V is TRBV2, with 10 bases lining up with TRBD2. Germline CDR1 is SNHLY and CDR2 is FYNNEI. The CDR3 has 15 amino acids. The trim removed 4 bases at V and 1 base at J, leaving 3 bases unmatched.

The chain combines TRBV28 with TRBJ1-6; D perhaps matches TRBD1 (6 bases). There are 16 residues in the CDR3. Trimming stripped 4 bases from V and 4 bases from J, with 14 bases between. The germline gives CDR1 MDHEN, CDR2 SYDVKM. CDR3 sequence: CASSSTGLGYNSPLHF. The CDR3 DNA reads as TGTGCCAGCAGTTCCACAGGGTTAGGGTATAATTCACCCCTCCACTTT.

V is TRBV28 and J is TRBJ2-5; 11 bases fit TRBD2. This CDR3 is 16 amino acids long. After removal of 6 bases from V and 0 bases from J, the junction contained 6 bases not matched to a gene. The germline V gene has CDR1 MDHEN and CDR2 SYDVKM. The CDR3 is CASSHQLAGDQETQYF. CDR3 bases: TGTGCCAGCAGCCATCAACTAGCGGGAGACCAAGAGACCCAGTACTTC.

The chain recombines TRBV4-2 with TRBJ2-5; 9 nucleotides agree with TRBD2. The V segment lost 5 bases and the J segment 5 bases; nucleotides outside the gene matches: 21. Germline CDR1 reads LGHNA; CDR2 reads YNFKEQ. The CDR3 loop spans 19 amino acids. The DNA for the CDR3 is TGTGCCAGCAGCGCCCGCCCCCCGGCGGTAGCGGGAGCGTGGGAGACCCAGTACTTC. Translated, it gives CASSARPPAVAGAWETQYF.

The rearrangement links TRBV28 to TRBJ2-7, with 8 bases fitting TRBD1. Germline V gene lookup returns CDR1 MDHEN and CDR2 SYDVKM. Trimming took 3 bases from V and 3 from J; bases not matched to a gene: 10. The CDR3 sequence is 16 residues long. The CDR3 here is CASSFAGQGFGYEQYF. The CDR3 DNA sequence: TGTGCCAGCAGTTTTGCCGGACAGGGATTCGGCTACGAGCAGTACTTC.

This clone has a single count. V and J are TRBV30 and TRBJ2-2; 8 nucleotides line up with TRBD2. V lost 0 bases, J lost 5 bases, and 8 bases stayed unmatched. This CDR3 spans 16 amino acids. In germline, CDR1 is GTSNPN, CDR2 SVGIG (reference sequence). The CDR3 protein is CAWSVYGAGVTGELFF. The CDR3 nucleotides read TGTGCCTGGAGTGTATACGGAGCGGGAGTTACCGGGGAGCTGTTTTTT.

CDR3 coding DNA: TGTGCCAGCAGCTTTGGACCAGGGGGCTTGAAGGCTTTCTTT. Encoded protein: CASSFGPGGLKAFF. The chain recombines TRBV11-2 with TRBJ1-1, with 8 bases fitting TRBD1. This CDR3 region has 14 residues. Germline V lookup: CDR1 SGHAT, CDR2 FQNNGV. V shed 3 bases and J 11 bases; nucleotides not matched to a gene: 11.

This chain connects TRBV2 to TRBJ2-4; TRBD1 agrees at 7 bases. The CDR3 totals 14 residues. Germline CDR1 and CDR2: SNHLY and FYNNEI. V gave up 5 bases and J gave up 1 base; unmatched junction bases: 2. The CDR3 DNA follows: TGTGCCAGCAGTACAGGGGCGGCCAAAAACATTCAGTACTTC. It specifies CASSTGAAKNIQYF.

V usage is TRBV11-3 and J usage is TRBJ2-1; D is perhaps TRBD1 or TRBD2 (5 bases each). Trimming removed 1 base from V and 6 bases from J, with 16 bases in between. The CDR3 contains 16 residues. Germline V gene lookup returns CDR1 SGHNT and CDR2 YENEEA. The CDR3 loop is CASSLGGFSNPNEQFF. The DNA for the CDR3 is TGTGCCAGCAGCTTAGGGGGGTTCTCCAACCCCAATGAGCAGTTCTTC.

The rearrangement links TRBV6-5 to TRBJ2-5; 8 bases line up with TRBD1. The J call may be faulty, since TRBJ2-7 better matches the DNA end. Germline V gives CDR1 MNHEY, CDR2 SVGAGI. This CDR3 spans 15 amino acids. Here the CDR3 reads CASKGGQGYSYEQYF. In DNA, the CDR3 is TGTGCCAGCAAAGGAGGACAGGGTTACTCCTACGAGCAGTACTTC.

The chain has TRBV6-1 and TRBJ2-7, with 9 bases identical to TRBD1. Germline V gene lookup returns CDR1 MNHNS and CDR2 SASEGT. Losses at the gene ends were 5 bases for V and 2 bases for J; bases not matched to a gene: 7. This CDR3 comprises 15 residues. The CDR3 nucleotides are TGTGCCAGCAGTTCCCCGGGACAGGGTACCTACGAGCAGTACTTC. Translation: CASSSPGQGTYEQYF.

V is TRBV6-5 and J is TRBJ1-5; D is undetermined. Germline V gene lookup returns CDR1 MNHEY and CDR2 SVGAGI. The V end lost 6 bases, the J end lost 4 bases, and 16 bases lay between the germline ends. The CDR3 has 15 residues. CDR3 sequence reads: CASSLYLSPNQPQHF. As DNA, the CDR3 is TGTGCCAGCAGCCTATATCTTAGCCCTAATCAGCCCCAGCATTTT.

The chain combines TRBV28 with TRBJ1-1, with a weak D call TRBD1 (6 bases). Germline CDR1 MDHEN, CDR2 SYDVKM. V was trimmed by 6 bases and J by 2 bases, leaving 13 bases between them. The CDR3 totals 14 residues. The CDR3 loop reads CASSVHRENTEAFF. The CDR3 bases are TGTGCCAGCAGCGTCCACAGGGAAAACACTGAAGCTTTCTTT. Complete variable domain (other parts from reference TRBV28 and TRBJ1-1): DVKVTQSSRYLVKRTGEKVFLECVQDMDHENMFWYRQDPGLGLRLIYFSYDVKMKEKGDIPEGYSVSREKKERFSLILESASTNQTSMYLCASSVHRENTEAFFGQGTRLTVV.

The chain employs TRBV27 and TRBJ2-1, with D possibly TRBD2 on 7 matching bases. CDR1 is MNHEY, CDR2 SMNVEV, per germline (reference sequence). The CDR3 is 16 amino acids. V lost 7 bases and J 5 bases, leaving 21 bases between the germline ends. DNA for the CDR3: TGTGCCAGCACACCAGGGGCGGGAGTCCCCCACAATGAGCAGTTCTTC. Residues: CASTPGAGVPHNEQFF.

V is TRBV4-2 and J is TRBJ1-2, with D possibly being TRBD1 (5 bases). The CDR3 is made up of 15 amino acids. Trimming took 0 bases from V and 5 from J, leaving 13 bases between them. Germline-derived CDR1 and CDR2 are LGHNA and YNFKEQ. In DNA, the CDR3 is TGTGCCAGCAGCCAAGAGGGGGGTCTAGGGTATGGCTACACCTTC. This codes for CASSQEGGLGYGYTF.

This chain uses TRBV10-3 with TRBJ1-1; D unresolved. Per germline, CDR1 ENHRY and CDR2 SYGVKD. The V gene lost 5 bases and the J gene lost 4 bases, with 11 bases spanning the gap. The CDR3 spans 13 residues. In DNA form, the CDR3 reads TGTGCCATCAGTCTCAAGACGGGCACTGAAGCTTTCTTT. Its protein is CAISLKTGTEAFF.

The chain uses TRBV28 and TRBJ2-3, with D perhaps TRBD1 (6 bases). Deletions cut 6 bases from V and 3 bases from J, with 19 bases between. The germline V gene encodes CDR1 MDHEN and CDR2 SYDVKM. This CDR3 is 16 amino acids long. CDR3: CASSPWGSGVTDTQYF. The CDR3 region has the DNA TGTGCCAGCAGCCCCTGGGGGTCAGGGGTGACAGATACGCAGTATTTT.

V and J are TRBV7-3 and TRBJ2-7; D ambiguous. The CDR3 loop spans 14 amino acids. The V and J ends lost 2 bases and 3 bases respectively, with 11 bases between them. CDR1 and CDR2 (germline): SGHTA, FQGTGA. As DNA, the CDR3 is TGTGCCAGCAGCTTAGGTCACCAAAACTACGAGCAGTACTTC. This sequence encodes CASSLGHQNYEQYF.

This clone has a single count. The CDR3 reads CASGGPRNQPQHF. Written as DNA, the CDR3 is TGTGCCAGCGGGGGACCGCGCAATCAGCCCCAGCATTTT. The V gene is TRBV6-5, the J gene TRBJ1-5, with TRBD1 as a possible D gene (5 bases). The germline CDR1 and CDR2 sequences are MNHEY and SVGAGI. Trimming took off 8 bases at V and 2 bases at J, with 10 bases between the two ends. This CDR3 contains 13 residues.